The rows below give T cell receptor beta chains drawn from one sample of a study of cytomegalovirus exposure and HLA in healthy donors. Data came from immunoSEQ multiplex PCR; TCRdb stores just in-frame clones and leaves some out. The data contain about 170,000 clones, 84% of them singletons. The sequenced sample consisted of PBMCs. The receptors shown here come from a man younger than 35 in good health and CMV-seronegative. Each CDR3 is given with its conserved first and last residue. A D gene is named only where the DNA matches it firmly. Only part of the rows carry a size: once, few, many, or a class if the clone is expanded.

j_call | d_call | v_call | clone_size | cdr3_aa | cdr3_nt
TRBJ2-3 | . | TRBV28 | . | CATRQDTQYF | TGTGCCACCCGTCAGGATACGCAGTATTTT
TRBJ2-1 | TRBD2 | TRBV15 | . | CATSRIGMQGTSGSRGEQFF | TGTGCCACCAGCAGAATAGGGATGCAAGGGACTAGCGGGAGTAGGGGTGAGCAGTTCTTC
TRBJ1-3 | . | TRBV11-2 | . | CASSLDYGNTIYF | TGTGCCAGCAGCTTAGATTATGGAAACACCATATATTTT
TRBJ1-6 | . | TRBV5-4 | . | CASSFRGWSPLHF | TGTGCCAGCAGCTTTAGGGGATGGTCACCCCTCCACTTT
TRBJ1-1 | . | TRBV12-2 | . | CASRSDRQGSNTEAFF | TGTGCAAGTCGCTCTGACCGACAGGGGTCGAACACTGAAGCTTTCTTT
TRBJ2-5 | . | TRBV5-1 | . | CASSTPQETQYF | TGCGCCAGCAGCACACCTCAAGAGACCCAGTACTTC
TRBJ2-2 | . | TRBV6-6 | . | CASIGKRADTGELFF | TGTGCCAGCATAGGGAAGAGGGCCGACACCGGGGAGCTGTTTTTT
TRBJ2-7 | TRBD2 | TRBV10-2 | . | CASGSGRGRYEQYF | TGCGCCAGCGGAAGCGGGAGGGGCCGCTACGAGCAGTACTTC
TRBJ2-5 | TRBD2 | TRBV10-3 | once | CAISESMSGGGEETQYF | TGTGCCATCAGTGAGTCGATGAGCGGGGGGGGAGAAGAGACCCAGTACTTC
TRBJ2-3 | TRBD1 | TRBV5-6 | . | CASSKQGLGTDTQYF | TGTGCCAGCAGCAAACAGGGGTTGGGCACAGATACGCAGTATTTT
TRBJ2-5 | TRBD1 | TRBV7-9 | . | CASFGDREETQYF | TGTGCCAGCTTCGGGGACAGGGAGGAGACCCAGTACTTC
TRBJ2-2 | . | TRBV6-5 | . | CASSYVGGLDGELFF | TGTGCCAGCAGTTACGTCGGGGGTCTGGACGGGGAGCTGTTTTTT